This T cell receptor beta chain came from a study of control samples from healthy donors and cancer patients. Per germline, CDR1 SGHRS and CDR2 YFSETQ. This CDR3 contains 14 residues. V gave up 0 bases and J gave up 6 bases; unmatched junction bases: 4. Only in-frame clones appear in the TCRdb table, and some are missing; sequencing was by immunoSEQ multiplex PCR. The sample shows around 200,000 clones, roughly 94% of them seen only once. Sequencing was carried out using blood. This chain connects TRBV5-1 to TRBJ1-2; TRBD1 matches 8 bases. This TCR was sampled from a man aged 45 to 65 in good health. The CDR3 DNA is TGCGCCAGCAGCTTGGCCGCAGGGGGCGATGGCTACACCTTC. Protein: CASSLAAGGDGYTF. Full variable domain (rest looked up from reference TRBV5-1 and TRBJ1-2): KAGVTQTPRYLIKTRGQQVTLSCSPISGHRSVSWYQQTPGQGLQFLFEYFSETQRNKGNFPGRFSGRQFSNSRSEMNVSTLELGDSALYLCASSLAAGGDGYTFGSGTRLTVV.